This T cell receptor (beta chain) was observed in a study of T cells in Graves' hyperthyroidism and ophthalmopathy. Study at large: Peripheral blood was drawn at first diagnosis, prior to all treatment. General observations from the study: Blood also carried most thyroid clonotypes expanded above 0.001. The model's output predicted ophthalmopathy at a median of about 5.9 months prior to onset.

Regarding this clonotype: Antigen: not known.

The CDR3 spans 14 residues. The junction had 2 bases not matched to a gene; V was cut back by 1 base and J by 5 bases. CDR1 LGHDT and CDR2 YNNKEL come from the germline V gene (reference sequence). The TCR beta CDR3 regions underwent amplification using RNA transcripts as the source. HTBI primers drove first-round RT-PCR of the TCR CDR3. TCRdb reprocessed the multiplex PCR reads with MiXCR, giving one entry per CDR3 protein. The data show about 420,000 distinct CDR3 sequences, 15% to 18% seen once. The receptor was derived from a woman aged 18-29 years with Graves' hyperthyroidism. This chain joins TRBV3-1 and TRBJ1-1, with TRBD1 matching over 9 bases. Sequencing was performed on blood. DNA for the CDR3: TGTGCCAGCAGCCAAGGGACAGGGGAGACTGAAGCTTTCTTT. Translating gives CASSQGTGETEAFF.